This T cell receptor beta chain stems from a study of beta chain features in type 1 diabetes. Broader study findings: Whether HLA type affects TCRB rearrangement stayed undetermined in the present work. Type 1 diabetes patients had moderately but significantly shorter TCRB CDR3s in all four CD4+ subsets. Any PCR bias toward short templates would affect both groups alike.

The single heparinised draw taken from each donor contained approximately 120 mL of blood on average. The V end lost 6 bases, the J end lost 3 bases, and 18 bases lay between the germline ends. CDR1 is MDHEN and CDR2 is SYDVKM in the germline V gene. CDR3 length: 15 amino acids. Details on this clone: Its antigen remains unknown.

Sequenced material consisted of expressed TCRB transcripts (all of the isolated RNA was reverse transcribed). The protocol was immunoSEQ multiplex PCR, while the TCRdb copy is restricted to in-frame clones and leaves out a portion. The sample carries 280,000 or so clones, 15% recorded once. This TCR came from a man aged 18 to 30 with type 1 diabetes. The sample consisted of naive CD4+ T cells from blood. The V gene is TRBV28, the J gene TRBJ2-7; D not certain. CDR3 coding DNA: TGTGCCAGCAGCTCACCCAGGATCAACCACTACGAGCAGTACTTC. Protein product: CASSSPRINHYEQYF.